The 17 T cell receptor beta chains presented below share a single source sample, sequenced in a study of blood T cell repertoires in COVID-19. Using immunoSEQ multiplex PCR, the repertoire was profiled, and TCRdb retains in-frame clones only, with some absent. The sample consists of about 48,000 clones, around nine tenths of them appearing once. The sample taken for sequencing was peripheral blood. The receptors shown here come from an elderly woman with acute or convalescent COVID-19.

This sequence joins TRBV5-4 and TRBJ2-5, with D perhaps TRBD2 (7 bases). CDR1 is SGHNT, CDR2 YYREEE, per germline (reference sequence). The CDR3 sequence is 16 residues long. V was clipped by 4 bases and J by 4 bases, with 20 bases between them. The CDR3 loop is CASSTPPAGALETQYF. In DNA form, the CDR3 reads TGTGCCAGCAGCACCCCCCCGGCGGGGGCACTAGAGACCCAGTACTTC.

This chain links TRBV25-1 with TRBJ1-4; 7 nucleotides agree with TRBD1. Germline V gene sequence: CDR1 MGHDK, CDR2 SYGVNS. The CDR3 loop spans 13 amino acids. The J segment lost 5 bases and the V segment lost 6 bases, leaving 3 bases of the junction unmatched. The CDR3 region has the DNA TGTGCCAGCAGGGGACAGCTAAATGAAAAACTGTTTTTT. Translation: CASRGQLNEKLFF.

The chain uses TRBV19 and TRBJ1-5; 9 bases line up with TRBD1. Germline V CDR1 and CDR2: LNHDA, SQIVND (reference sequence). The CDR3 loop spans 16 amino acids. With 2 bases clipped from V and 6 bases from J, the junction kept 8 bases outside the gene matches. CDR3 in DNA: TGTGCCAGTAGTATATGGGGACAGGGTTTTAGTCAGCCCCAGCATTTT. It is translated as CASSIWGQGFSQPQHF.

The chain has TRBV21-1 and TRBJ1-5; the D call TRBD1 from the table was never checked on the DNA. TRBV21-1 is classified as a pseudogene. The CDR3 is 15 residues long. CDR3 bases: TGTGCCAGCAGAATTTCTAACAGAAACAATCAGCCCCAGCATTTT. Its translation is CASRISNRNNQPQHF.

The V gene is TRBV19, the J gene TRBJ2-7, with 12 positions matching TRBD2. Germline loops: CDR1 LNHDA, CDR2 SQIVND (reference sequence). V lost 5 bases and J lost 6; bases outside the gene matches: 14. The CDR3 sequence is 17 residues long. The CDR3 DNA reads as TGTGCCAGTAGTCAGACTAGCGGGGGACCAATGTACGGCGAGCAGTACTTC. Its protein is CASSQTSGGPMYGEQYF.

This chain uses TRBV18 with TRBJ1-3; 9 positions match TRBD1. The CDR3 is 16 residues long. With 6 bases clipped from V and 6 bases from J, the junction kept 12 bases outside the gene matches. The germline V gene encodes CDR1 KGHSH and CDR2 LQKENI. DNA of the CDR3: TGTGCCAGCTCGTCTATGCCGGGACAGGGAGAAAACACCATATATTTT. This translates into CASSSMPGQGENTIYF.

Only one count was recorded for this clone. This chain joins TRBV2 and TRBJ2-2, with D perhaps matching TRBD1 (5 bases). The V gene lost 6 bases and the J gene lost 0 bases, with 11 bases spanning the gap. In germline, CDR1 is SNHLY, CDR2 FYNNEI. The CDR3 has 15 amino acids. The CDR3 coding sequence is TGTGCCAGCAGGATGACAGACCCGAACACCGGGGAGCTGTTTTTT. Translated, it gives CASRMTDPNTGELFF.

This clone occurred once. The chain links TRBV4-1 to TRBJ2-3; D may be TRBD1 (7 bases). From germline, CDR1 is MGHRA and CDR2 YSYEKL. The CDR3 has 16 amino acids. Trimming removed 2 bases from V and 2 bases from J, with 14 bases in between. The CDR3 DNA follows: TGCGCCAGCAGCCAACTACAGGGGACTCACACAGATACGCAGTATTTT. Amino acids: CASSQLQGTHTDTQYF.

The chain links TRBV7-9 to TRBJ2-1, with TRBD2 identical over 8 bases. After removal of 1 base from V and 4 bases from J, the junction contained 12 bases not matched to a gene. The CDR3 extends over 18 amino acids. Germline CDR1 SEHNR, CDR2 FQNEAQ (reference sequence). The CDR3 DNA sequence: TGTGCCAGCAGCTTAGATAGCGGGGCCGGCAATTTTTACAATGAGCAGTTCTTC. Translation: CASSLDSGAGNFYNEQFF.

This clone has just one count. The rearrangement links TRBV30 to TRBJ2-6; no clear D. Trimming pared 4 bases from V and 2 bases from J, leaving 6 bases between. This CDR3 contains 13 residues. Germline V gives CDR1 GTSNPN, CDR2 SVGIG (reference sequence). This chain's CDR3 is CAWKQAGANVLTF. CDR3 in DNA: TGTGCCTGGAAGCAAGCTGGGGCCAACGTCCTGACTTTC. Supplemented by reference TRBV30 and TRBJ2-6, the full variable domain reads SQTIHQWPATLVQPVGSPLSLECTVEGTSNPNLYWYRQAAGRGLQLLFYSVGIGQISSEVPQNLSASRPQDRQFILSSKKLLLSDSGFYLCAWKQAGANVLTFGAGSRLTVL.

This chain connects TRBV18 to TRBJ2-3; 10 bases match TRBD2. Germline CDR1 reads KGHSH; CDR2 reads LQKENI. The ends lost 8 bases at V and 1 base at J; junction bases unmatched: 0. The CDR3 is 13 amino acids. CDR3: CASLAGGTDTQYF. The CDR3 DNA reads TGTGCCAGCCTAGCGGGGGGCACAGATACGCAGTATTTT.

CDR3 protein: CASSLRLEGEQYV. In DNA, the CDR3 is TGTGCCAGCAGCTTGAGACTAGAAGGGGAGCAGTACGTC. V gene TRBV5-4 combines with J gene TRBJ2-7, with a weak D call TRBD2 (6 bases). CDR3 length: 13 amino acids. Trimming left V 1 base short and J 7 bases short, with 12 bases between. The germline V gene has CDR1 SGHNT and CDR2 YYREEE (reference sequence).

This CDR3 reads CAISSDRGINQPQHF. Written as DNA, the CDR3 is TGTGCCATCAGTTCCGACAGGGGGATCAATCAGCCCCAGCATTTT. The rearrangement joins TRBV10-3 to TRBJ1-5, with 9 bases lining up with TRBD1. The CDR3 runs to 15 residues. The ends lost 5 bases at V and 3 bases at J; junction bases unmatched: 5. CDR1 ENHRY and CDR2 SYGVKD come from the germline V gene.

To note about this clone: The sample contains more than one DNA sequence encoding this CDR3. The chain is built from TRBV11-1 and TRBJ2-2; tentatively, D is TRBD2 (6 bases). The CDR3 spans 16 residues. CDR1 SGHAT and CDR2 FQDESV come from the germline V gene (reference sequence). The V gene lost 5 bases and the J gene lost 2 bases, with 15 bases spanning the gap. The CDR3 coding sequence is TGTGCCAGCAGCCCCTTTAGCGGCGCTAACACCGGGGAGCTGTTTTTT. Amino acid sequence: CASSPFSGANTGELFF.

The chain combines TRBV6-5 with TRBJ1-3; TRBD1 agrees at 7 bases. Germline CDR1 MNHEY, CDR2 SVGAGI. Trimming removed 6 bases from V and 2 bases from J; junction bases left unmatched: 4. This CDR3 comprises 14 residues. In DNA, the CDR3 is TGTGCCAGCAGAAACAGGGGTGCTGGAAACACCATATATTTT. It codes for CASRNRGAGNTIYF.

The CDR3 nucleotides are TGCGCCAGCAGCCAAGGACAGGGGAGGTCACCCCTCCACTTT. It is translated as CASSQGQGRSPLHF. The J gene is TRBJ1-6, the V gene TRBV4-1, with 8 bases fitting TRBD1. The CDR3 has 14 residues. V gave up 1 base and J gave up 10 bases; unmatched junction bases: 3. Germline assignment: CDR1 MGHRA and CDR2 YSYEKL.

DNA for the CDR3: TGCGCCAGCAAGAATGGTGCGGGCCCTACCTACAATGAGCAGTTCTTC. Its translation: CASKNGAGPTYNEQFF. The chain uses TRBV5-1 and TRBJ2-1; D may be TRBD2 (5 bases). This CDR3 is 16 amino acids long. The V gene lost 6 bases and the J gene lost 2 bases, with 18 bases spanning the gap. Germline V gives CDR1 SGHRS, CDR2 YFSETQ.